A selection of T cell receptor beta chains follows, all from one sample in a study of blood T cell repertoires in COVID-19. The protocol was immunoSEQ multiplex PCR, while the TCRdb copy is restricted to in-frame clones and leaves out a portion. The sample holds 150,000 or so clones; over 80% are singletons and the top ten take roughly 5.6%. Specimen: PBMCs or T cells enriched from blood (not recorded which). Every receptor here comes from a man in his sixties or seventies who had been exposed to COVID-19. Both conserved end residues are part of each CDR3. A D gene is named only where the DNA matches it firmly. A row's size may be missing; if present it is once, few, many or a size class.

NA	TRBJ1-5	TRBV6-2/TRBV6-3	NA	CASSYSRGQPQHF	TGTGCCAGCAGTTACTCGAGAGGGCAGCCCCAGCATTTT
NA	TRBJ1-2	TRBV6-2/TRBV6-3	NA	CASSFLRQAVNYGYTF	TGTGCCAGCAGTTTTTTAAGACAGGCCGTGAACTATGGCTACACCTTC
NA	TRBJ2-1	TRBV5-1	NA	CASSSQAGTGTNEQFF	TGCGCCAGCAGCTCCCAGGCGGGAACAGGAACTAATGAGCAGTTCTTC
TRBD2	TRBJ2-7	TRBV3-1/TRBV3-2	NA	CASSHGAGGPYEQYF	TGTGCCAGCAGCCATGGAGCGGGAGGGCCCTACGAGCAGTACTTC
NA	TRBJ1-3	TRBV11-2	NA	CASTGQLSSGNTIYF	TGTGCCAGCACAGGACAGTTAAGCTCTGGAAACACCATATATTTT
NA	TRBJ1-2	TRBV5-6	few	CASSLRGPNYGYTF	TGTGCCAGCAGCTTACGGGGTCCTAACTATGGCTACACCTTC
NA	TRBJ1-6	TRBV2	few	CASSDRFNSPLHF	TGTGCCAGCAGTGACAGGTTTAATTCACCCCTCCACTTT
TRBD2	TRBJ2-1	TRBV2	NA	CASLAGVLNEQFF	TGTGCCAGTCTAGCGGGGGTGCTTAATGAGCAGTTCTTC
TRBD1	TRBJ2-7	TRBV29-1	NA	CSARRDRGTYEQYF	TGCAGCGCCCGACGGGACAGGGGGACATACGAGCAGTACTTC
NA	TRBJ2-6	TRBV19	NA	CASSIVFGAGANVLTF	TGTGCCAGTAGTATAGTATTCGGGGCTGGGGCCAACGTCCTGACTTTC
TRBD1	TRBJ2-3	TRBV5-1	few	CASSWGQGSTDTQYF	TGCGCCAGCAGCTGGGGACAGGGGAGCACAGATACGCAGTATTTT
NA	TRBJ1-5	TRBV6-2/TRBV6-3	NA	CASSPDYYSNQPQHF	TGTGCCAGCAGCCCCGACTACTATAGCAATCAGCCCCAGCATTTT
TRBD2	TRBJ2-5	TRBV7-2	once	CASSRHSGGGQETQYF	TGTGCCAGCAGCCGCCACAGCGGGGGCGGCCAAGAGACCCAGTACTTC
TRBD2	TRBJ2-7	TRBV7-8	NA	CASSSNGQRENEQYF	TGTGCCAGCAGCTCAAATGGACAGCGGGAGAACGAGCAGTACTTC
TRBD1	TRBJ1-2	TRBV28	once	CASRPMSQRPGQGAVSYGYTF	TGTGCCAGCAGACCCATGTCCCAGCGACCGGGACAGGGGGCAGTAAGCTATGGCTACACCTTC
TRBD1	TRBJ1-2	TRBV7-9	NA	CASSIGQGGFGYTF	TGTGCCAGCAGCATCGGACAGGGGGGGTTTGGCTACACCTTC
TRBD2	TRBJ2-3	TRBV19	NA	CATRRAGGSTDTQYF	TGTGCCACCCGCCGAGCGGGAGGGTCCACAGATACGCAGTATTTT
NA	TRBJ1-1	TRBV18	few	CASSPPGGNTEAFF	TGTGCCAGCTCACCACCTGGCGGGAACACTGAAGCTTTCTTT
NA	TRBJ1-5	TRBV9	NA	CASSVGGLGQPQHF	TGTGCCAGCAGCGTAGGGGGGCTTGGGCAGCCCCAGCATTTT
NA	TRBJ1-2	TRBV15	NA	CATSRGWPEDGYTF	TGTGCCACCAGCAGAGGGTGGCCTGAAGATGGCTACACCTTC
TRBD1	TRBJ1-4	TRBV15	few	CATRTGINEKLFF	TGTGCCACCAGGACAGGGATAAATGAAAAACTGTTTTTT
TRBD2	TRBJ2-2	TRBV6-2/TRBV6-3	NA	CASSYNPDRLAGGLSTGELFF	TGTGCCAGCAGTTACAATCCGGATCGACTAGCGGGAGGGTTAAGCACCGGGGAGCTGTTTTTT
NA	TRBJ1-5	TRBV2	NA	CASTHERYSNQPQHF	TGTGCCAGCACCCACGAGAGATATAGCAATCAGCCCCAGCATTTT
NA	TRBJ1-1	TRBV5-4	few	CASSLGGRVNTEAFF	TGTGCCAGCAGCTTGGGAGGGCGCGTGAACACTGAAGCTTTCTTT
NA	TRBJ2-3	TRBV25-1	NA	CASRLAAGTDTQYF	TGTGCCAGCAGGTTAGCGGCCGGCACAGATACGCAGTATTTT
NA	TRBJ2-1	TRBV6-5	NA	CASTERDNSYNEQFF	TGTGCCAGCACCGAGAGGGACAACTCCTACAATGAGCAGTTCTTC
NA	TRBJ1-2	TRBV3-1/TRBV3-2	once	CASSPSGLGGYTF	TGTGCCAGCAGTCCCTCGGGACTGGGAGGCTACACCTTC
TRBD2	TRBJ2-1	TRBV28	NA	CASSLSGRKFF	TGTGCCAGCAGCCTTAGCGGGAGGAAGTTCTTC
TRBD1	TRBJ1-1	TRBV6-5	once	CASSPNRGPVAFF	TGTGCCAGCAGTCCTAACAGGGGGCCAGTAGCTTTCTTT
TRBD1	TRBJ2-5	TRBV7-2	NA	CASSPPGQGPETQYF	TGTGCCAGCAGCCCTCCGGGACAGGGACCGGAGACCCAGTACTTC
TRBD1	TRBJ1-6	TRBV15	NA	CATSRDNRGYSPLHF	TGTGCCACCAGCAGAGATAACAGGGGTTACTCACCCCTCCACTTT
NA	TRBJ2-7	TRBV19	NA	CASSTGQSYEQYF	TGTGCCAGTAGTACCGGTCAATCCTACGAGCAGTACTTC
NA	TRBJ1-2	TRBV4-2	once	CASSQGGGGAVYGYTF	TGTGCCAGCAGCCAAGGGGGTGGGGGGGCCGTCTATGGCTACACCTTC
TRBD2	TRBJ2-3	TRBV11-2	NA	CASSGTSGRAADTQYF	TGTGCCAGCAGCGGGACTAGCGGGAGGGCCGCAGATACGCAGTATTTT
TRBD1	TRBJ2-7	TRBV9	NA	CASSPWTGPSSYEQYF	TGTGCCAGCAGCCCGTGGACAGGACCCTCCTCCTACGAGCAGTACTTC
NA	TRBJ2-5	TRBV19	NA	CASKSGTGGETQYF	TGTGCCAGTAAGTCTGGCACCGGAGGGGAGACCCAGTACTTC
TRBD2	TRBJ2-2	TRBV19	NA	CASTPLGGGGSGELFF	TGTGCCAGTACCCCTTTGGGGGGGGGAGGGTCCGGGGAGCTGTTTTTT